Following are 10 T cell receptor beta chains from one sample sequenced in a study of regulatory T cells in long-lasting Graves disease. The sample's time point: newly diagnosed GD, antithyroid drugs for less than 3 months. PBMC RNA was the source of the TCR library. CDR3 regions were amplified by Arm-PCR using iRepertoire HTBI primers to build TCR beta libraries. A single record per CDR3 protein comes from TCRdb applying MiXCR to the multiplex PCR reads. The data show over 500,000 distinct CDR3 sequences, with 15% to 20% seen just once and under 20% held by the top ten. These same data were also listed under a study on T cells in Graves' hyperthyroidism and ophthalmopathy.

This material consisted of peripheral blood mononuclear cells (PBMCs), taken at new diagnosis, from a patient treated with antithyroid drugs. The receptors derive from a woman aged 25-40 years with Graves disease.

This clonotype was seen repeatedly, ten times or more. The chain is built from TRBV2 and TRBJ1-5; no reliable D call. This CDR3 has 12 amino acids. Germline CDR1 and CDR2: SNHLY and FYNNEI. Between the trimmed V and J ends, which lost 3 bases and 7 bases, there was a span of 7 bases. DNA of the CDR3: TGTGCCAGCAGTGACGTTGGCCAGCCCCAGCATTTT. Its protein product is CASSDVGQPQHF.

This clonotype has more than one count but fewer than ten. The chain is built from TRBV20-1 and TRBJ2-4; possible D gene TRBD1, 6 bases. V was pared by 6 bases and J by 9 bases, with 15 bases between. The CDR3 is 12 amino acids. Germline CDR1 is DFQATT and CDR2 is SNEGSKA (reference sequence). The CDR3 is CSARTRGFIQYF. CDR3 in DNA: TGCAGTGCCCGAACCAGGGGTTTCATTCAGTACTTC.

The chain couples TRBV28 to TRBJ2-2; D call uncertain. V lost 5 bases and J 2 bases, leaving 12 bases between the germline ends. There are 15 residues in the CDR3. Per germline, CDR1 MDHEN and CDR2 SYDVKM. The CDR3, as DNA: TGTGCCAGCAGTCATGGACGGCCTAACACCGGGGAGCTGTTTTTT. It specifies CASSHGRPNTGELFF.

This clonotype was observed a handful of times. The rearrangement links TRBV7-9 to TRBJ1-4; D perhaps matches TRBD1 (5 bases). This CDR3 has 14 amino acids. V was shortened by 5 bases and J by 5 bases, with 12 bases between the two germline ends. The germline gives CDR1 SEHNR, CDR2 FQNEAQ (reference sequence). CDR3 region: CASSNRQQNEKLFF. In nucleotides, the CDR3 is TGTGCCAGCAGCAATCGACAGCAGAATGAAAAACTGTTTTTT. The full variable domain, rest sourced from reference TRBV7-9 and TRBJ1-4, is DTGVSQNPRHKITKRGQNVTFRCDPISEHNRLYWYRQTLGQGPEFLTYFQNEAQLEKSRLLSDRFSAERPKGSFSTLEIQRTEQGDSAMYLCASSNRQQNEKLFFGSGTQLSVL.

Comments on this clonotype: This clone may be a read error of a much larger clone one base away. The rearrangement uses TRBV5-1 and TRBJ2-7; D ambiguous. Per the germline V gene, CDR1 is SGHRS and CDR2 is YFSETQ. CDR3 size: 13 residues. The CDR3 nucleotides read TGCGCCAGCAGCTTGGCCAAGAATTACGGGCAGTACTTC. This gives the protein CASSLAKNYGQYF.

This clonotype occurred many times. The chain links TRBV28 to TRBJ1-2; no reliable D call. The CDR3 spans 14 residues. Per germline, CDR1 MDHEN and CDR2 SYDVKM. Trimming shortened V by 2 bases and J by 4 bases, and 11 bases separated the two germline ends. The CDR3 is CASSLRVGIYGYTF. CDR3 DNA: TGTGCCAGCAGTTTAAGGGTAGGAATCTATGGCTACACCTTC.

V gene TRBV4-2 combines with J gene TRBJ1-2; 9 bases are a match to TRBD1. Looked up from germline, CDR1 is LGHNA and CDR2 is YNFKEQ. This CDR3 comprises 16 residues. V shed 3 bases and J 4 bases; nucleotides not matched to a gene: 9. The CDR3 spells CASSHRDRAQLYGYTF. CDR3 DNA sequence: TGTGCCAGCAGCCACCGGGACAGGGCGCAACTCTATGGCTACACCTTC.

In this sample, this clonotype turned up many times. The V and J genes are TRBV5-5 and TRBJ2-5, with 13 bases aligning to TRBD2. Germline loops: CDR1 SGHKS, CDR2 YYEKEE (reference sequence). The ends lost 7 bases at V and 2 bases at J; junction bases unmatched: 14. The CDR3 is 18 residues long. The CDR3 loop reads CASRWDSGLAGLQETQYF. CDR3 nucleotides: TGTGCCAGCCGGTGGGATTCGGGACTAGCGGGATTGCAAGAGACCCAGTACTTC.

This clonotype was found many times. For the CDR3, the DNA is TGTGCCAGCAGCCAACCTATGATCAGTGAAGCTTTCTTT. This sequence encodes CASSQPMISEAFF. The chain joins TRBV3-1 to TRBJ1-1; D is ambiguous. The V gene lost 2 bases and the J gene lost 7 bases, with 11 bases spanning the gap. From germline, CDR1 is LGHDT and CDR2 YNNKEL (reference sequence). This CDR3 contains 13 residues.

CDR3 protein: CSARDILTGDNEQFF. CDR3 nucleotides: TGCAGTGCTAGAGATATCTTGACAGGAGACAATGAGCAGTTCTTC. V and J are TRBV20-1 and TRBJ2-1, with a weak D call TRBD1 (6 bases). Trimming left V 0 bases short and J 5 bases short, with 14 bases between. This CDR3 is built from 15 residues. Germline CDR1 reads DFQATT; CDR2 reads SNEGSKA (reference sequence).